Included here is one T cell receptor beta chain sequence, with context. These data come from a study of blood T cells in healthy people across ages. Combining a sample-barcoded 5' primer with a J-beta primer mix, a second PCR ran for roughly 7 to 11 cycles. Via MiXCR, TCRdb re-called the 5' RACE reads, giving one row per CDR3 protein. The table records about 1.6 million distinct CDR3 sequences, about 31% of them present only once. The sequenced sample consisted of blood. The sequence was obtained from a woman in her 30s in good health.

The CDR3 DNA reads TGCAGTGCTAGAGACCCGGACAGGGGGCTCGACGAGCAGTACTTC. Translating gives CSARDPDRGLDEQYF. The gene calls are TRBV20-1 and TRBJ2-7; 11 bases map to TRBD1. V was clipped by 0 bases and J by 5 bases; unmatched bases: 6. The CDR3 contains 15 residues. CDR1 is DFQATT and CDR2 is SNEGSKA in the germline V gene (reference sequence).